This T cell receptor (beta chain) was sequenced during a study of T-cell reconstitution after alpha-beta-depleted transplantation in children. Note on this clonotype: Its antigen is still unknown. A read error may produce the germline difference seen at one junction end.

Construction of the TCRbeta library involved unique molecular identifiers. TCRdb redid the calling of the PCR reads with MiXCR, one entry per CDR3 protein. The repertoire holds 350,000 to 500,000 distinct CDR3 sequences, with approximately 42% as singletons. Whole-study findings and limits: At around two months after transplant, the alpha-beta T cells were reportedly derived from several hundred expanded clones that came from non-depleted graft cells. Surviving recipient T cells and intrathymic progenitors accounted for some patients' high TCRbeta diversity at day 60. T-cell counts and diversity at one year post-transplant came mainly from newly produced T cells.

Germline CDR1 and CDR2: MRHNA and SNTAGT. The CDR3 spans 14 residues. The sample consisted of PBMCs, taken before TCRalphabeta/CD19-depleted stem cell transplant. This sequence joins TRBV6-4 and TRBJ2-3, with D tentatively TRBD2 (6 bases). This TCR was recovered from a girl aged 2-10 years with aplastic anemia, due to receive a stem cell transplant. Written as DNA, the CDR3 is TGTGCCAGCAGTGACGGAGGGAGCTCAGACACGCAGTATTTT. Amino acid sequence: CASSDGGSSDTQYF.